The 21 T cell receptor beta chains reported below all come from one sample, sequenced in a study of T cells in Graves' hyperthyroidism and ophthalmopathy. Template material for amplifying TCR beta CDR3 regions consisted of RNA transcripts. Researchers ran a first-round RT-PCR on the TCR CDR3 using the HTBI primer set. TCRdb re-called the multiplex PCR reads through MiXCR, storing one row per CDR3 protein. The table lists roughly 570,000 distinct CDR3 sequences, around 14% of them singletons. The sample comprised blood. Receptor source: a woman aged 25-40 years with Graves' hyperthyroidism.

This clonotype was seen only a few times. The chain couples TRBV5-4 to TRBJ2-7, with TRBD2 matching over 7 bases. Looked up from germline, CDR1 is SGHNT and CDR2 is YYREEE (reference sequence). The trim removed 7 bases at V and 7 bases at J, leaving 11 bases unmatched. The CDR3 is 13 residues long. The CDR3 sequence is CASRRDGAGEQYF. The CDR3 DNA sequence: TGTGCCAGCCGACGGGACGGAGCGGGAGAGCAGTACTTC.

For this clonotype: It is unclear where the CDR3 begins or ends on the DNA, so no DNA is shown, and the CDR3 is as TCRdb lists it. CDR3 sequence reads: CASASGFLEQYFGPGTEAFF. The chain is built from TRBV11-2 and TRBJ1-1. Per germline, CDR1 SGHAT and CDR2 FQNNGV. The CDR3 comprises 20 residues, both ends counted.

This clonotype was found many times. The rearrangement links TRBV20-1 to TRBJ1-2; D perhaps matches TRBD1 (5 bases). With 5 bases removed from V and 3 bases from J, the gap between germline ends came to 16 bases. Germline CDR1 and CDR2: DFQATT and SNEGSKA (reference sequence). The CDR3 contains 14 residues. CDR3 nucleotides: TGCAGTGCTCAGGGTGGGGGGGTAGACTATGGCTACACCTTC. This translates into CSAQGGGVDYGYTF.

This clonotype was found many times. The chain joins TRBV27 to TRBJ1-5, with no clear D. The CDR3 is made up of 14 amino acids. Germline lookup yields CDR1 MNHEY and CDR2 SMNVEV (reference sequence). Trimming removed 4 bases at V and 3 bases at J, with 10 bases between. The CDR3 DNA is TGTGCCAGCAGTTCCTCAGGTTTCAATCAGCCCCAGCATTTT. Its translation is CASSSSGFNQPQHF.

The sample holds many counts of this clonotype. The rearrangement uses TRBV5-1 and TRBJ2-7, with TRBD2 matching 8 bases. From germline, CDR1 is SGHRS and CDR2 YFSETQ. With V trimmed by 0 bases and J by 3 bases, 2 bases remained unmatched. The CDR3 contains 14 residues. The CDR3 coding sequence is TGCGCCAGCAGCTTGGATAGCGGGATCTACGAGCAGTACTTC. Translation: CASSLDSGIYEQYF.

This clonotype was observed at least ten times. The chain has TRBV12-3 or TRBV12-4 and TRBJ2-7; the D gene is possibly TRBD1 (5 bases). The CDR3 loop spans 14 amino acids. Trimming shortened V by 3 bases and J by 7 bases, and 16 bases separated the two germline ends. CDR3 loop: CASSLVAGPGEQYF. CDR3 nucleotide sequence: TGTGCCAGCAGTTTGGTAGCAGGGCCTGGTGAGCAGTACTTC.

The J gene is TRBJ2-1, the V gene TRBV18; D is perhaps TRBD2 (6 bases). The CDR3 runs 17 residues. V was clipped by 2 bases and J by 6 bases, with 20 bases between them. The V gene's germline CDR1 is KGHSH and CDR2 LQKENI. CDR3 region: CASSPSGGTSGSNEQFF. The DNA for the CDR3 is TGTGCCAGCTCACCATCTGGCGGGACTTCGGGGAGCAATGAGCAGTTCTTC.

This clonotype was seen repeatedly, ten times or more. The J gene is TRBJ1-1, the V gene TRBV30; 7 bases fit TRBD1. Unmatched junction bases numbered 9, after V lost 7 bases and J lost 4 bases. The germline CDR1 and CDR2 sequences are GTSNPN and SVGIG (reference sequence). The CDR3 runs 13 residues. The DNA of the CDR3 is TGTGCCTTTGCGGGACAGACCTTCACTGAAGCTTTCTTT. Protein sequence: CAFAGQTFTEAFF.

This rearrangement joins TRBV19 to TRBJ1-1; a weak D match, TRBD1 (6 bases). Deletions cut 10 bases from V and 1 base from J, with 19 bases between. The V gene's germline CDR1 is LNHDA and CDR2 SQIVND (reference sequence). The CDR3 has 15 residues. DNA of the CDR3: TGTGCCACTAAGGAAGGGGGGCGTTCGAACACTGAAGCTTTCTTT. Its translation: CATKEGGRSNTEAFF.

At least ten counts were recorded for this clonotype. This sequence joins TRBV28 and TRBJ2-7, with 11 bases that match TRBD1. CDR1 is MDHEN and CDR2 is SYDVKM in the germline V gene. The CDR3 runs to 14 residues. The V segment lost 7 bases and the J segment 6 bases; nucleotides outside the gene matches: 8. The CDR3 DNA reads TGTGCCAGCACCTATAGGACAGGGGGCCTCGAGCAGTACTTC. The encoded protein is CASTYRTGGLEQYF.

This clonotype was detected only a few times. V usage is TRBV19 and J usage is TRBJ2-3, with D possibly TRBD1 on 5 matching bases. V was cut by 2 bases and J by 2 bases, with 14 bases left in between. The CDR3 contains 16 residues. CDR1 and CDR2 from the germline V gene are LNHDA and SQIVND (reference sequence). The CDR3 DNA sequence: TGTGCCAGTAGTATAATGGCGGCAGGGTCCACAGATACGCAGTATTTT. Translation gives CASSIMAAGSTDTQYF.

J is TRBJ2-1 and V is TRBV7-9, with D tentatively TRBD1 or TRBD2 (6 bases each). The V end lost 1 base, the J end lost 9 bases, and 19 bases lay between the germline ends. Germline CDR1 is SEHNR and CDR2 is FQNEAQ (reference sequence). The CDR3 spans 16 residues. DNA of the CDR3: TGTGCCAGCAGCTTAGTTTTCGGGGGCGGATGGGTTGAGCAGTTCTTC. It codes for CASSLVFGGGWVEQFF.

Comment on this clonotype: Being one base from a much bigger clone, this may be a read error. The V call is TRBV12-3 or TRBV12-4, the J call TRBJ1-5; D remains unclear. The CDR3 length is 12 residues. CDR3 sequence: CASTRSNRPQHF. The CDR3 coding sequence is TGTGCCAGCACCCGTAGCAATCGGCCCCAGCATTTT.

This rearrangement joins TRBV5-1 to TRBJ2-2, with D tentatively TRBD1 or TRBD2 (5 bases each). V lost 5 bases and J lost 6, with 17 bases in between. The CDR3 length is 15 residues. Germline values: CDR1 SGHRS, CDR2 YFSETQ. CDR3 in amino acids: CASSWGIAAAGELFF. Written as DNA, the CDR3 is TGCGCCAGCAGTTGGGGGATAGCAGCCGCCGGGGAGCTGTTTTTT.

Comment on this clonotype: This may be a read error: a much more frequent sequence differs by one nucleotide. The J gene is TRBJ2-7, the V gene TRBV11-2; 12 bases are shared with TRBD2. The germline V gene encodes CDR1 SGHAT and CDR2 FQNNGV. J gave up 4 bases and V 6 bases, and 10 bases lay outside the gene matches. The CDR3 is made up of 16 amino acids. The CDR3 region has the DNA TGTGCCAGCAGAGGAACACTAGCGGGAGGCGGATACGAGCAGTACTTC. Translating gives CASRGTLAGGGYEQYF.

This clonotype was picked up many times. V usage is TRBV19 and J usage is TRBJ1-1, with 12 bases lining up with TRBD1. This CDR3 contains 14 residues. Unmatched junction bases numbered 5, after V lost 7 bases and J lost 5 bases. CDR1 and CDR2 (germline): LNHDA, SQIVND (reference sequence). CDR3: CASTLGQGATEAFF. CDR3 nucleotides: TGTGCCAGTACCTTGGGACAGGGGGCGACTGAAGCTTTCTTT.

On this clonotype: The junction and the germline gene differ at one end; a read error may be behind it. J is TRBJ2-7 and V is TRBV19; maybe TRBD1 (5 bases). The CDR3 totals 15 residues. Germline CDR1 reads LNHDA; CDR2 reads SQIVND (reference sequence). The DNA of the CDR3 is TGTGCCATTAGTATAGCCGCCAGGGCGACCTACGAGCAGTACTTC. Translation gives CAISIAARATYEQYF.

This clonotype was detected a few times. The chain recombines TRBV28 with TRBJ2-7, with 7 bases matching TRBD2. This CDR3 is built from 15 residues. V was clipped by 6 bases and J by 1 base; unmatched bases: 9. CDR1 MDHEN and CDR2 SYDVKM come from the germline V gene. The CDR3 DNA is TGTGCCAGCAGGGGGGGGGAGGGTTTATCCTACGAGCAGTACTTC. It specifies CASRGGEGLSYEQYF. Combining the CDR3 with reference TRBV28 and TRBJ2-7 gives the whole variable domain DVKVTQSSRYLVKRTGEKVFLECVQDMDHENMFWYRQDPGLGLRLIYFSYDVKMKEKGDIPEGYSVSREKKERFSLILESASTNQTSMYLCASRGGEGLSYEQYFGPGTRLTVT.

This clonotype was counted at least ten times. This chain connects TRBV27 to TRBJ2-3; 8 nucleotides agree with TRBD1. Germline CDR1 MNHEY, CDR2 SMNVEV (reference sequence). The trim removed 0 bases at V and 5 bases at J, leaving 7 bases unmatched. CDR3 size: 16 residues. In DNA, the CDR3 is TGTGCCAGCAGTTTATCGCCTACAGGGGGAGGAGATACGCAGTATTTT. Protein product: CASSLSPTGGGDTQYF.

This clonotype was detected ten times or more. This chain uses TRBV11-2 with TRBJ2-3; 9 positions match TRBD1. Losses at the gene ends were 4 bases for V and 7 bases for J; bases not matched to a gene: 6. CDR1 and CDR2 (germline): SGHAT, FQNNGV. This CDR3 has 14 amino acids. The CDR3 DNA follows: TGTGCCAGCAGCTCGGGACAGGGTATACATACGCAGTATTTT. Its translation: CASSSGQGIHTQYF.

This clonotype was seen at least ten times. The chain is built from TRBV5-1 and TRBJ2-1; TRBD2 is a possible D gene (6 bases). CDR1 is SGHRS, CDR2 YFSETQ, per germline. The CDR3 is 15 amino acids. Trimming removed 5 bases from V and 5 bases from J, with 17 bases in between. The DNA of the CDR3 is TGCGCCAGCAGGGTCCGGGACTTAAGTCACAATGAGCAGTTCTTC. This sequence encodes CASRVRDLSHNEQFF.